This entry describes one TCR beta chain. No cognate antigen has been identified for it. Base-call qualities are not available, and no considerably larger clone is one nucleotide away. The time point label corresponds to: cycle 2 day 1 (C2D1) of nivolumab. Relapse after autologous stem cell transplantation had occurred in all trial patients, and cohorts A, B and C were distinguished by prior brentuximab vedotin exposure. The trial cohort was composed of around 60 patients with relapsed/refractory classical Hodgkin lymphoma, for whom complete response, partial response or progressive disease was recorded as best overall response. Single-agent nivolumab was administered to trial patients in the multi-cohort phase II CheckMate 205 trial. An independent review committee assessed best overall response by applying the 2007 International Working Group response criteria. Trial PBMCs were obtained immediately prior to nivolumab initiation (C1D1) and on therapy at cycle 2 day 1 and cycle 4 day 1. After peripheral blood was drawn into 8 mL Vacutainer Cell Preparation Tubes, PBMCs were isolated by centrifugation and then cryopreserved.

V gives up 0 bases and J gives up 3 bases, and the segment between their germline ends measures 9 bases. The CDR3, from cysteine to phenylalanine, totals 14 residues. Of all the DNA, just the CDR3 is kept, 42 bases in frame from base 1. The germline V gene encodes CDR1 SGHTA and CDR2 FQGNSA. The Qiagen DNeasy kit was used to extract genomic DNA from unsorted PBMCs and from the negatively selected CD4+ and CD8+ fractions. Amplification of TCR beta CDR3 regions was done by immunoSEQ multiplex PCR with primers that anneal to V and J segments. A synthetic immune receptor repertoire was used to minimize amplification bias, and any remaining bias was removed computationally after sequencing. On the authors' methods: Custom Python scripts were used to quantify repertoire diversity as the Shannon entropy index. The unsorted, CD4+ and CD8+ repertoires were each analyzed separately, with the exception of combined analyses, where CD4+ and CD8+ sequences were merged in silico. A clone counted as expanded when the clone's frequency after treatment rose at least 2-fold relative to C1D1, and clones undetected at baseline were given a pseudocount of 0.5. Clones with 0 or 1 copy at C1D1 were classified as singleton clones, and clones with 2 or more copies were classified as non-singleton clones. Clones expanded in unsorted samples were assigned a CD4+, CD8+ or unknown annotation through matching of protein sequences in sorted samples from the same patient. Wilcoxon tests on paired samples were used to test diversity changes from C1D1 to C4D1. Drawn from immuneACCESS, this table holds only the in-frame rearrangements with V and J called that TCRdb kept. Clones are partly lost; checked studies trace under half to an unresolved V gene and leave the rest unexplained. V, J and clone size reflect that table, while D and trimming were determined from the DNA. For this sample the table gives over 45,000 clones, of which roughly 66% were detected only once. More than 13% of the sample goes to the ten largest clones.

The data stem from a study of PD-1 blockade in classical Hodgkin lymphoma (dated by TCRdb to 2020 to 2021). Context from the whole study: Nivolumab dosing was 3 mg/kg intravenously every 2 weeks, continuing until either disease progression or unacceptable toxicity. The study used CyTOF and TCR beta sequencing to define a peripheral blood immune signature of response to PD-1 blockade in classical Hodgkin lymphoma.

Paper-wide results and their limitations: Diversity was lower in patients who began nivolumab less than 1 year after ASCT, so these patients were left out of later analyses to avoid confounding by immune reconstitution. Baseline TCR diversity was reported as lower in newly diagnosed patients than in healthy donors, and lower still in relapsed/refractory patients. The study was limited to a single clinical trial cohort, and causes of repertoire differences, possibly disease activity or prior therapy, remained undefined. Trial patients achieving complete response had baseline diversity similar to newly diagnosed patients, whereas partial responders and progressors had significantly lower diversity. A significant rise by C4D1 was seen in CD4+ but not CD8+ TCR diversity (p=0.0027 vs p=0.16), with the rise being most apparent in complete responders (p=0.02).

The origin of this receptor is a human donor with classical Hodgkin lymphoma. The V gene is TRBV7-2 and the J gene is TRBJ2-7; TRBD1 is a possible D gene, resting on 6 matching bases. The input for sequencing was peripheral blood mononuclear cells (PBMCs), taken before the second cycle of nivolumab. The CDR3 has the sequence CASSLATGNYEQYF. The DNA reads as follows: TGTGCCAGCAGCTTAGCCACAGGGAACTACGAGCAGTACTTC.